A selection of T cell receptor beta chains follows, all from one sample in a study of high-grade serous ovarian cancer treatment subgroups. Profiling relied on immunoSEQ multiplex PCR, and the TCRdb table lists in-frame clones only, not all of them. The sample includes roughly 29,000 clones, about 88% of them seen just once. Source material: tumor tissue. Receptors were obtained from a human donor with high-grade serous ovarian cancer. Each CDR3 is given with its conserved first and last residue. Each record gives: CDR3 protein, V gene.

CASSLRFRMASTDTQYF,TRBV4-1
CAIGTAGEGYTF,TRBV10-3
CASSFGGDRGNEQFF,TRBV6-6
CASSQGNRGDWVAKNIQYF,TRBV4-1
CASTLGKTFRNYEQYF,TRBV6-6
CSVARAGGQYEQYF,TRBV29-1
CASKVMDSTDTQYF,TRBV19
CASMQGHTEAFF,TRBV27
CASSPWTSGRDNEQFF,TRBV5-1
CASRTGQVSNREQYF,TRBV5-1
CANQQAGGSQPQHF,TRBV19
CASSRDVNYGYTF,TRBV7-8
CASSFGGTQYF,TRBV5-1
CAISESPGPQATQYF,TRBV10-3
CASSYAYNEQFF,TRBV6-6
CSVATRAGDQPQHF,TRBV29-1
CASSQGTSPSDTQYF,TRBV4-1
CAISDRKVVLAGGPGELFF,TRBV10-3
CASSQSGRGYEQYF,TRBV23-1
CASSPSSGSWYEQYF,TRBV9
CAITIRDGYGYTF,TRBV28